This T cell receptor (beta chain) was captured in a study of shared clonotypes between healthy human individuals. Findings of the study overall: Among donors, sharing of clonotypes was expected to be affected by sequencing depth.

This CDR3 is 15 amino acids long. The J segment lost 3 bases and the V segment lost 3 bases, leaving 4 bases of the junction unmatched. The germline V gene encodes CDR1 SGHRS and CDR2 YFSETQ. Sequencing used immunoSEQ multiplex PCR; TCRdb keeps in-frame clones, though not all of them. The sample includes over a million clones, 75% of them seen just once. This clone was picked up one time. Its antigen is still unknown. The TCR comes from a man younger than 30 in good health. Sequenced material: memory CD4+ T cells sorted from blood. The subset was: CD45RA-negative fraction. The chain is built from TRBV5-1 and TRBJ2-3; 10 bases are shared with TRBD1. CDR3 in DNA: TGCGCCAGCAGCTGGGGACAGGGGCGTACAGATACGCAGTATTTT. Protein: CASSWGQGRTDTQYF.